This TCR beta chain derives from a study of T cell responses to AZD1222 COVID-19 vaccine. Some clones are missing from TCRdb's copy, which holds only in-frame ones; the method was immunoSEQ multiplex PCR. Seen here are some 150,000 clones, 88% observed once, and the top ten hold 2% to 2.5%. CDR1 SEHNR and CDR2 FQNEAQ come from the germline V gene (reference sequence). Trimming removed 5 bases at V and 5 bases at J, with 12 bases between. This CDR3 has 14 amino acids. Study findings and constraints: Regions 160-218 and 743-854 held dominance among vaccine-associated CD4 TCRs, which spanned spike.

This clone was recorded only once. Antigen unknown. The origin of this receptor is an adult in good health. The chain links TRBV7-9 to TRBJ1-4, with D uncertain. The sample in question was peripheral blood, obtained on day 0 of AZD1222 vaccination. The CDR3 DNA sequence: TGTGCCAGCAGCGTGGGTAATTTAAATGAAAAACTGTTTTTT. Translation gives CASSVGNLNEKLFF.